This T cell receptor (beta chain) was captured in a study of CD8 T cells in Susac syndrome. Study-wide background: Among the sequenced Susac syndrome patients, six had active disease while 8 or 9 were in remission.

Roughly 0.45 to 1 ug RNA was reverse transcribed with random hexamers. Amplification of TCR beta CDR3 by immunoSEQ multiplex PCR spanned 54 Vbeta and 13 Jbeta. MiXCR, applied by TCRdb to the immunoSEQ multiplex PCR reads, yields one record per CDR3 protein. The sample carries tens of thousands of distinct CDR3 sequences, around 95% recorded once. Losses at the gene ends were 3 bases for V and 3 bases for J; bases not matched to a gene: 1. CDR3 length: 16 residues. Germline V gives CDR1 MRHNA, CDR2 SNTAGT. As regards this clonotype: Its specificity is unknown.

TEMRA cells were FACS-enriched, unlike CD8+ and CD4+ T cells, which were negatively isolated. Whole-study findings and limits: The study acknowledged a relatively small number of individuals in its TCR sequencing and HLA analysis.

The sequenced material came from CD8+ T cells from PBMCs. The chain employs TRBV6-4 and TRBJ2-2; TRBD2 agrees at 13 bases. This TCR derives from a human donor with Susac syndrome. The chain's CDR3 is CASSETSGRYTGELFF. The CDR3, as DNA: TGTGCCAGCAGTGAGACTAGCGGGAGGTACACCGGGGAGCTGTTTTTT.